The clone carrying this T cell receptor beta chain was observed many times. Relapse after autologous stem cell transplantation occurred in every patient, and brentuximab vedotin exposure varied. Per the germline V gene, CDR1 is SGHTA and CDR2 is FQGTGA. This CDR3 contains 14 residues. After removal of 5 bases from V and 2 bases from J, the junction contained 5 bases not matched to a gene. The data derive from a study of PD-1 blockade in classical Hodgkin lymphoma. Some clones are missing from TCRdb's copy, which holds only in-frame ones; the method was immunoSEQ multiplex PCR. The table lists about 150,000 clones, less than 80% of them singletons, with about 9.2% in the top ten.

The chain uses TRBV7-3 and TRBJ1-1, with 7 bases lining up with TRBD1. The receptor comes from a human donor with classical Hodgkin lymphoma. The source was peripheral blood mononuclear cells (PBMCs), collected before the second cycle of nivolumab. The chain's CDR3 is CASSDQGVNTEAFF. The DNA of the CDR3 is TGTGCCAGCAGCGATCAGGGGGTAAACACTGAAGCTTTCTTT.